This paragraph covers one T cell receptor (beta chain) sequence. This sample stems from a study of response to subunit inactivated influenza vaccine. TCRdb independently ran MiXCR on the RT-PCR reads; one entry per CDR3 protein. The sample contains approximately 500,000 distinct CDR3 sequences, less than 25% of which appear only once. This CDR3 region has 14 residues. Germline CDR1 MGHRA, CDR2 YSYEKL. Trimming shortened V by 0 bases and J by 10 bases, and 15 bases separated the two germline ends. These data are also associated with another study on T cells expressing NK-cell markers. In that study: As the method of synthesis, 5'RACE template switching with UMIs yielded TCR beta cDNA.

The chain joins TRBV4-1 to TRBJ1-1; no definite D call. Material: CD4+ T cells sorted from PBMCs, obtained about 13 days after vaccination. The clonotype originates from a man aged 45-65 years who received an inactivated influenza vaccine. CDR3 in DNA: TGCGCCAGCAGCCAAGATCCTCTGGGTCTGGGAGCTTTCTTT. This sequence encodes CASSQDPLGLGAFF.